The sequence of this TCR beta chain was determined in a study of shared clonotypes between healthy human individuals. TCRdb's table, derived via immunoSEQ multiplex PCR, lists solely in-frame clones and lacks some. The table has fewer than 3 million clones, 80% to 95% seen once. Sequenced sample: naive CD4+ T cells from PBMCs. Specified subset: CD45RA+ positively selected. The TCR comes from a man aged 18 to 29 in good health. Some clones in this sample may be carry-over from other donors' samples.

As DNA, the CDR3 is TGCGCCAGCAGCTTGGAACTTGGTGAGATCCGTGGCTACACCTTC. Its protein is CASSLELGEIRGYTF. The chain uses TRBV5-1 and TRBJ1-2; D is unresolved. The V end lost 0 bases, the J end lost 7 bases, and 16 bases lay between the germline ends. The CDR3 extends over 15 amino acids. In germline, CDR1 is SGHRS, CDR2 YFSETQ.